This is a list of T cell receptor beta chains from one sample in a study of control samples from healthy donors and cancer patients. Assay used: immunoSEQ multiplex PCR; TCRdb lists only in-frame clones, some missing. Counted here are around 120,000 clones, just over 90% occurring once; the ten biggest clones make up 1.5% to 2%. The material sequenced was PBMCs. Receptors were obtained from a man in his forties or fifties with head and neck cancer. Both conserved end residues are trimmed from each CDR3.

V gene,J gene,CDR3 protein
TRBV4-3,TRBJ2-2,ASSQVHTGELF
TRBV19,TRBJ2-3,ASTDWDREDTQY
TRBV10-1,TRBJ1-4,ASSLILQAVSGNEKLF
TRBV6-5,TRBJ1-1,AVQGREDTEAF
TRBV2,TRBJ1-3,ASKRSAPGNTIY
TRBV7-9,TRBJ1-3,ASSSAGQGPNTIY
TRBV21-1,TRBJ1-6,ASSPTLASYNSPLH
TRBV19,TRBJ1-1,ASHRVYRQILGTEAF
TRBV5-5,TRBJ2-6,ASSFGQGVSGANVLT
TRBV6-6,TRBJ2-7,ASSYGRGTYKQY
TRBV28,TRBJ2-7,ASSHPLYEQY
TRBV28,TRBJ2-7,ASRGTGTGSFYEQY
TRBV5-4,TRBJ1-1,ASSRQGMNTEAF
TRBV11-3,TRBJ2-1,ASSLGGNYKNEQF
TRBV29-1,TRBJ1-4,SVARNEKLF
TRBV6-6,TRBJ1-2,ASRDGSPYGYT
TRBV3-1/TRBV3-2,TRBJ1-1,ASSQEGSNTEAF
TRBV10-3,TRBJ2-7,AISSTGGQGAYEQY
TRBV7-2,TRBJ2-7,ASSPGTGKGYEQY
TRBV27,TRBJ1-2,ASKEKNSQLFNYGYT
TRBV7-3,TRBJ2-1,ASSPPGANNEQF
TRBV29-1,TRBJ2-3,SVNDRALTDTQY
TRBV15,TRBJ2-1,ATSSLRTGGRNEQF
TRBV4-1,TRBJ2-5,ASSQPGVGETQY
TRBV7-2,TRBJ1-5,ASSLRGKGVGSNQPQH
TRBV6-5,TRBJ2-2,ASRFRDYNAGELF
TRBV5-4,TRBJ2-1,ASSYSYNEQF
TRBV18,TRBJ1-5,ASSPPDSPQH
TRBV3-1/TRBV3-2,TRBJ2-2,ASRDRGDTGELF